Reported below is one T cell receptor beta chain. Its antigen is unknown. These data originate in a study of blood T cells in healthy people across ages. Overall study: When template switching was applied, about one barcoded beta molecule was captured per two T cells.

The CDR3 covers 15 residues. Sample-barcoded 5' priming and a J-beta primer mix drove a second PCR of about 6 to 11 cycles. Each cDNA molecule was tagged by a template-switch adaptor that had 12 random nucleotides. Via MiXCR, TCRdb re-called the 5' RACE reads, giving one row per CDR3 protein. The repertoire holds hundreds of thousands of distinct CDR3 sequences, with about half as singletons. Study outcomes and limitations: No conclusive comparison of naive versus antigen-experienced cells was possible with unsorted PBMCs. Measured against age, TCR beta diversity per million T cells decreased in a roughly linear manner.

The TCR sequence derives from a man at least 80 years old in good health. V and J are TRBV21-1 and TRBJ1-5; the table's D gene call, TRBD1, was not cross checked with the DNA. TRBV21-1 is marked as a pseudogene. The sample comprised blood. The CDR3: CASSTDRDSNQPQHF. The CDR3 DNA is TGTGCCAGCAGCACGGACAGGGACAGCAATCAGCCCCAGCATTTT.